A selection of T cell receptor beta chains follows, all from one sample in a study of blood T cells in healthy people across ages. TCRdb reprocessed the 5' RACE reads with MiXCR, giving one entry per CDR3 protein. The table includes about 1.4 million distinct CDR3 sequences, 55% to 75% detected once. Sequenced material: blood. The source is a man younger than 35 in good health. Each CDR3 is given with its conserved first and last residue.

J gene,V gene,CDR3 protein
TRBJ2-7,TRBV6-6,CASRPNQGGEQYF
TRBJ2-6,TRBV4-1,CASSQDQTGFRAGANVLTF
TRBJ2-3,TRBV2,CASSGTSGRASALGDTQYF
TRBJ1-2,TRBV20-1,CSARQGGYGYTF
TRBJ1-1,TRBV4-2,CASSQVLSETGNTEAFF
TRBJ2-4,TRBV27,CASGKGGGRIHLAKNIQYF
TRBJ1-4,TRBV29-1,CSVAKQGMRGEKLFF
TRBJ1-2,TRBV29-1,CSVGGGTRENYGYTF
TRBJ1-4,TRBV4-1,CASSQDTQSGTNEKLFF
TRBJ1-1,TRBV6-1,CANEPLGGTNTEAFF
TRBJ2-3,TRBV7-8,CASSLRGLAGFTDTQYF
TRBJ2-1,TRBV4-3,CASSQDLRGATQETQFF
TRBJ2-7,TRBV20-1,CSAGETLSSYEQYF
TRBJ2-6,TRBV5-1,CASSLEEGLGANVLTF
TRBJ2-7,TRBV6-1,CASSEARGRGPTYEQYF
TRBJ1-2,TRBV29-1,CGVEVPGVGYTF
TRBJ1-5,TRBV29-1,CSDLQGKGNQPQHF
TRBJ1-2,TRBV7-2,CASSLWLGYTF
TRBJ2-5,TRBV3-1,CASSQDRTGGPRETQYF
TRBJ2-3,TRBV7-9,CASSLFELAGSRYF
TRBJ1-4,TRBV4-1,CASSQFRREKLFF
TRBJ2-5,TRBV12-3/TRBV12-4,CASRPSGGAEETQYF
TRBJ1-2,TRBV27,CASSFQGQGNDYGYTF
TRBJ2-4,TRBV13,CASSFGDSKNIQYF
TRBJ2-3,TRBV29-1,CSVLGMTSTDTQYF
TRBJ2-7,TRBV4-2,CASSQDPRGGTFYEQYF
TRBJ1-5,TRBV4-1,CASSQVGVNQPQHF
TRBJ2-2,TRBV15,CATSKDGRVGELFF
TRBJ2-5,TRBV9,CASSPRTSGSFRQYF
TRBJ2-6,TRBV15,CATSRDSGANVLTF
TRBJ1-6,TRBV6-1,CASSSTGPISPLHF
TRBJ2-1,TRBV4-2,CASSQGGRGPESEQFF
TRBJ2-3,TRBV12-3/TRBV12-4,CASSRLSGSGDTQYF
TRBJ2-4,TRBV29-1,CSVTPSGDDIQYF
TRBJ2-1,TRBV6-5,CASSSNIWRGEQFF
TRBJ2-7,TRBV3-1,CASSEGLAGVYEQYF
TRBJ2-1,TRBV13,CASSLGGVHNEQFF
TRBJ2-4,TRBV15,CATSRGQASSKNIQYF
TRBJ2-1,TRBV4-1,CASSQESGLSSYNEQFF
TRBJ2-7,TRBV5-1,CASSINPYEQYF
TRBJ2-5,TRBV29-1,CSVLAATQETQYF
TRBJ2-1,TRBV12-3/TRBV12-4,CASSLLGREGNEQFF
TRBJ2-4,TRBV12-5,CASGLVPPFDSIQYF
TRBJ1-4,TRBV20-1,CSAVRSSTTNEKLFF
TRBJ1-4,TRBV2,CASSEHPPSATNEKLFF
TRBJ2-2,TRBV7-2,CASSVRGLNTGELFF
NA,TRBV4-3,CASSLTRYFYEQYF
TRBJ2-2,TRBV7-9,CASSPLSGGLELFF
TRBJ2-3,TRBV9,CASSVLAGGRRTDTQYF
TRBJ2-2,TRBV27,CASRGGGFTGELFF